This section outlines one T cell receptor (beta chain) sequence together with its context. Its antigen is still unknown. The data originate from a study of metastatic and nonmetastatic thyroid tumors. Study observations and caveats: It was reported that TCR beta diversity was significantly higher in malignant thyroid tumors than benign nodules, in blood and tumor.

No patient had received any treatment before thyroid surgery. Trimming removed 1 base from V and 8 bases from J, with 11 bases in between. The CDR3 totals 13 residues. CDR1 and CDR2 (germline): SGHAT, FQNNGV. TCRdb reanalyzed the PCR reads with MiXCR. The data show some 5,900 clones, roughly 27% seen once. The sequence was obtained from a male donor with papillary thyroid cancer or a benign thyroid nodule (not recorded which). Some clones in this sample may be carry-over from other donors' samples. The material sequenced was adjacent normal tissue. The chain recombines TRBV11-2 with TRBJ1-1; unclear D gene. The CDR3 loop reads CASSLGGPQEAFF. The CDR3 nucleotides read TGTGCCAGCAGCTTAGGGGGTCCGCAGGAAGCTTTCTTT.